The clone carrying this T cell receptor beta chain turned up a few times. This record comes from a study of shared clonotypes between healthy human individuals. Sequencing was performed with immunoSEQ multiplex PCR; in TCRdb, only in-frame clones are kept and a portion is missing. The sample includes approximately 240,000 clones, just over 65% of them seen just once. The germline CDR1 and CDR2 sequences are PRHDT and FYEKMQ (reference sequence). The CDR3 sequence is 14 residues long. Trimming at V came to 3 bases and at J to 5 bases, leaving 5 bases not matched to a gene. The rearrangement uses TRBV13 and TRBJ1-1, with 8 bases matching TRBD1. Specimen: memory CD4+ T cells sorted from blood. As to subset: CD45RA-negative fraction. This clonotype was sampled from a man younger than 45 in good health. The CDR3 loop reads CASSFGQGGTEAFF. The CDR3 nucleotides are TGTGCCAGCAGCTTTGGACAGGGCGGAACTGAAGCTTTCTTT. Filled out from reference TRBV13 and TRBJ1-1, the complete variable domain reads AAGVIQSPRHLIKEKRETATLKCYPIPRHDTVYWYQQGPGQDPQFLISFYEKMQSDKGSIPDRFSAQQFSDYHSELNMSSLELGDSALYFCASSFGQGGTEAFFGQGTRLTVV.